The present T cell receptor (beta chain) was sequenced within a study of shared clonotypes between healthy human individuals. General study findings and limits: It was observed that 5% to 6% of naive CD4 clonotypes were shared across several donors. Represented genetic and exposure-history diversity was restricted by having few donors.

Comments on this clone: What it binds is not known. Other DNA sequences in this sample translate to the same CDR3.

Running of the assay took place at deep level. Data came from immunoSEQ multiplex PCR; TCRdb stores just in-frame clones and leaves some out. The sample contains about 2.5 million clones, 85% to 95% of which appear only once. The origin of this receptor is a man aged 18 to 30 in good health. Some clones in this sample may be carry-over from other donors' samples. Input material: naive CD4+ T cells from PBMCs. Subset defined: CD45RA+ positively selected.

The CDR3: CASSRQGGNYGYTF. DNA of the CDR3: TGTGCCAGTAGCCGACAGGGAGGAAACTATGGCTACACCTTC. The rearrangement joins TRBV19 to TRBJ1-2; TRBD1 matches at 7 bases. The CDR3 sequence is 14 residues long. CDR1 is LNHDA and CDR2 is SQIVND in the germline V gene (reference sequence). V lost 6 bases and J lost 2; bases outside the gene matches: 6.